This paragraph reports one T cell receptor beta chain. This record belongs to a study of blood T cell repertoires in COVID-19. Study overall: The United States, Italy and Spain were the sources of the acute and convalescent COVID-19 samples.

The CDR3 runs to 13 residues. Germline CDR1 is SQVTM and CDR2 is ANQGSEA. The V gene end was trimmed by 2 bases and the J gene end by 6 bases; junction bases not matched to a gene: 3. Produced via immunoSEQ multiplex PCR; TCRdb's table is partial and in-frame only. This sample carries tens of thousands of clones, approximately 86% of them seen once, and the ten largest clones take more than 7%. The chain combines TRBV29-1 with TRBJ2-4; 8 nucleotides agree with TRBD1. The clonotype comes from a human donor in a cohort sampled during active COVID-19. The sample was peripheral blood. This CDR3 reads CSVEHGQGNIQYF. The CDR3 DNA follows: TGCAGCGTTGAACATGGACAGGGAAACATTCAGTACTTC.